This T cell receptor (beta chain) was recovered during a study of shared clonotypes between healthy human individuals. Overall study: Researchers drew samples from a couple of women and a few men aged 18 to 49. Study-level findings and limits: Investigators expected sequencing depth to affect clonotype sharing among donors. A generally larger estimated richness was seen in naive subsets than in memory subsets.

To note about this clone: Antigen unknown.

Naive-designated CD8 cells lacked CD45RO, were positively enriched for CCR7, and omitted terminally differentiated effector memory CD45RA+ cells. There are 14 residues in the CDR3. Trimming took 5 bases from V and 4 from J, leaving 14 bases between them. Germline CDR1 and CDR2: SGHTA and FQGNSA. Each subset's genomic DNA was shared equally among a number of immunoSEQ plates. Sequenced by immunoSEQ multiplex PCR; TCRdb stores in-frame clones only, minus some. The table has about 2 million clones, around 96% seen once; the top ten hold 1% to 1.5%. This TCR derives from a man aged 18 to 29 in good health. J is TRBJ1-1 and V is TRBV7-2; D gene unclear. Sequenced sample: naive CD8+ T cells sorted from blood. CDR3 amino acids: CASSPTEGGTEAFF. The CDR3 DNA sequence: TGTGCCAGCAGCCCCACGGAGGGCGGCACTGAAGCTTTCTTT.